Sequencing of this T cell receptor (beta chain) was carried out in a study of shared clonotypes between healthy human individuals. Overall study findings and caveats: Compared with memory subsets, naive subsets generally had larger estimated richness. Across a handful of donors, naive CD4 shared around 5.1%, naive CD8 3% to 3.5%, memory CD4 roughly 2.4%, memory CD8 more than 0.35%.

Healthy adults negative for HIV, lacking recent acute infections or vaccinations, served as donors. Splitting the CD4+ cells yielded a CD45RA+ naive subset and a CD45RA-negative memory subset. Worth noting for this clone: Its antigen is as yet unknown.

Sequencing was performed with immunoSEQ multiplex PCR; in TCRdb, only in-frame clones are kept and a portion is missing. The sample holds around 1.6 million clones; 95% to 99% are singletons and the top ten take roughly 0.45%. CDR1 and CDR2 (germline): SNHLY, FYNNEI. The CDR3 loop spans 13 amino acids. Trimming removed 3 bases at V and 3 bases at J, with 6 bases between. This sequence was found in a man aged 25 to 45 in good health. Sequenced material: naive CD4+ T cells sorted from blood. Subset noted: CD45RA+ positively selected. The rearrangement links TRBV2 to TRBJ1-5; D is unresolved. The CDR3 coding sequence is TGTGCCAGCAGTGACGTTGACAATCAGCCCCAGCATTTT. Translating gives CASSDVDNQPQHF.